A selection of T cell receptor beta chains follows, all from one sample in a study of shared clonotypes between healthy human individuals. Here immunoSEQ multiplex PCR was the method, and the copy in TCRdb shows in-frame clones only, minus some. The sample contains approximately 530,000 clones, more than 95% of which appear only once. Source material: naive CD4+ T cells sorted from blood. These receptors came from a woman aged 25 to 45 in good health. Each CDR3 is given without its conserved first and last residue. The D gene is left open where the match is weak.

-,13,TRBJ2-1,TRBV5-1,ASSSGQHPYNEQF
TRBD2,16,TRBJ2-7,TRBV7-6,ASSPTLAGLAELGEQY
-,13,TRBJ1-1,TRBV28,ASSLRSGRGTEAF
TRBD2,14,TRBJ2-2,TRBV7-8,ASTFLAGSDTGELF
TRBD2,13,TRBJ2-3,TRBV7-2,ASTLRSGGTDTQY
TRBD2,14,TRBJ2-5,TRBV5-4,ASSWGGLAGKETQY
-,11,TRBJ1-3,TRBV11-2,ASSLHSGNTIY
TRBD2,11,TRBJ2-7,TRBV5-1,ASSFGGSYEQY
-,14,TRBJ2-1,TRBV9,ASSVGISGIYNEQF
TRBD1,14,TRBJ2-7,TRBV6-5,ASSYSGTGSAYEQY
TRBD1,11,TRBJ1-1,TRBV29-1,SETDRGVAEAF
-,11,TRBJ1-1,TRBV30,AWSRESDTEAF
-,13,TRBJ1-2,TRBV6-1,ASSEAGRGPYGYT
-,14,TRBJ2-1,TRBV5-1,ASSYGTTRRSNEQF
-,14,TRBJ2-1,TRBV28,ASITNGFRSYNEQF
TRBD1,15,TRBJ2-7,TRBV13,ASSFDQAGDRTYEQY
-,9,TRBJ1-3,TRBV29-1,SVAERNTIY
TRBD2,13,TRBJ2-1,TRBV6-4,ASSDGTSGNNEQF
-,14,TRBJ2-3,TRBV5-1,ASSLVYGTSTDTQY
-,13,TRBJ1-4,TRBV25-1,ASSELGTLAEKLF
-,11,TRBJ1-3,TRBV10-2,ASSDAGTNTIY
TRBD1,10,TRBJ1-2,TRBV5-8,ASRTGNYGYT
-,17,TRBJ2-2,TRBV19,ASSIDRFWARSNTGELF
-,11,TRBJ1-5,TRBV19,ASSMDRAQPQH
-,13,TRBJ2-1,TRBV9,ASSVAPQGHNEQF
-,10,TRBJ1-2,TRBV28,ASSLQGDGYT
-,15,TRBJ1-1,TRBV4-1,ASSQMGGGVMNTEAF
-,12,TRBJ2-7,TRBV7-9,ASSQEWRNYEQY
TRBD2,15,TRBJ2-2,TRBV4-1,ASSQPLAGRKGGELF
-,14,TRBJ1-5,TRBV7-6,ASSNTSFLNDGPQH
TRBD1,11,TRBJ1-5,TRBV30,AWSGTEDQPQH
-,14,TRBJ2-1,TRBV21-1,ASSKVGTSSSAEQF
-,11,TRBJ1-4,TRBV5-6,ASSLWVGEKLF
-,13,TRBJ1-6,TRBV4-1,ASSQVDSFNSPLH
TRBD1,13,TRBJ1-1,TRBV28,ASSLPRTGYTEAF
TRBD2,15,TRBJ2-1,TRBV4-1,ASSQERSGSKHNEQF
TRBD1,13,TRBJ1-1,TRBV28,ASSLGQGARTEAF
TRBD1,15,TRBJ2-4,TRBV28,ASRPPGTGGGKNIQY
-,11,TRBJ2-7,TRBV7-9,ASRRWEDYEQY
-,13,TRBJ1-4,TRBV7-9,ATAGQGRPNEKLF
TRBD2,15,TRBJ2-1,TRBV7-9,ASSTPEGREKQHEQF
-,11,TRBJ1-1,TRBV18,ASSPPLGSEAF
-,14,TRBJ1-5,TRBV19,ASSKWQKGRNQPQH
-,14,TRBJ1-1,TRBV19,ASSPPRRRPPDEAF
-,9,TRBJ1-1,TRBV28,ASTGNTEAF
TRBD2,13,TRBJ2-1,TRBV6-5,ASTERGLTYNEQF
-,12,TRBJ2-5,TRBV5-1,ASSLGMYQETQY
-,11,TRBJ1-1,TRBV2,ASSDDGNTEAF
-,14,TRBJ2-1,TRBV18,ASSPTLGLPYNEQF
-,13,TRBJ2-1,TRBV28,ASRLRRTTYNEQF
TRBD1,10,TRBJ1-1,TRBV29-1,SVQGAATEAF
TRBD1,12,TRBJ1-2,TRBV19,ASSVWTGWDGYT